The rows below give T cell receptor beta chains drawn from one sample of a study of persistence of HIV-infected CD4 T cells. The repertoire was sequenced with immunoSEQ multiplex PCR; TCRdb's copy has only in-frame clones and lacks some. There are under 25,000 clones in the sample; approximately 60% occur only once, and over 1.5% lies in the top ten. These TCRs are of unknown antigen specificity. The material was CD4+ T cells sorted from PBMCs after approximately 18-hour stimulation, obtained from a patient who received antiretroviral therapy. Receptors were obtained from an adult woman with HIV who was CMV-seropositive. Each CDR3 is given with its conserved first and last residue. The D gene is left open where the match is weak. The listing skips clone size in some rows; elsewhere it reads once, few, many or a size class.

>TRBV6-5|.|TRBD1|TRBJ1-5
TGTGCCAGCAGTCCCGGGACAGGGGTCTGGCAGCCCCAGCATTTT
CASSPGTGVWQPQHF
>TRBV30|medium-sized|.|TRBJ1-2
TGTGCCTGGAGTGTCCGGAACCTAGGGAGCTATGGCTACACCTTC
CAWSVRNLGSYGYTF
>TRBV6-5|few|.|TRBJ2-1
TGTGCCAGCAGTTACAGGACACAATACAATGAGCAGTTCTTC
CASSYRTQYNEQFF
>TRBV29-1|few|TRBD1|TRBJ1-5
TGCAGCGTTGCAGGGGGCAGCAATCAGCCCCAGCATTTT
CSVAGGSNQPQHF
>TRBV5-1|.|.|TRBJ1-1
TGCGCCAGCAGCTTGGCCCAGGGAGGAGCTACTGAAGCTTTCTTT
CASSLAQGGATEAFF
>TRBV7-3|.|TRBD2|TRBJ2-2
TGTGCCAGCAGCTTACAACTAGCGGGGGAGAACACCGGGGAGCTGTTTTTT
CASSLQLAGENTGELFF
>TRBV7-8|.|.|TRBJ1-1
TGTGCCAGCAGCAAAAGGACAGTCTTTGAAGCTTTCTTT
CASSKRTVFEAFF
>TRBV7-2|.|TRBD2|TRBJ2-1
TGTGCCAGCCCGCGACTAGCTGTGAGCTCCTACAATGAGCAGTTCTTC
CASPRLAVSSYNEQFF
>TRBV7-2|.|.|TRBJ1-1
TGTGCCAGCAGCGCGCGTCGTGGATACACTGAAGCTTTCTTT
CASSARRGYTEAFF
>TRBV5-4|.|TRBD1|TRBJ1-3
TGTGCCAGCAGCCCCGGACAGGGGGCTGGAAACACCATATATTTT
CASSPGQGAGNTIYF
>TRBV6-5|.|.|TRBJ1-4
TGTGCCAGTATAGACGGAGTTAATGAAAAACTGTTTTTT
CASIDGVNEKLFF
>TRBV29-1|.|.|TRBJ1-1
TGCAGCGCCCGTCTGAACACTGAAGCTTTCTTT
CSARLNTEAFF
>TRBV7-8|.|.|TRBJ1-2
TGTGCCAGCAGCTTAGAGGTTCAGAGTGGCTACACCTTC
CASSLEVQSGYTF
>TRBV7-8|.|.|TRBJ2-7
TGTGCCAGCAGCTTAGGGACGGCTAGGGGACCGTACGAGCAGTACTTC
CASSLGTARGPYEQYF
>TRBV24-1|.|.|TRBJ2-2
TGTGCCACCTTTTCGATTGACGGGGAGCTGTTTTTT
CATFSIDGELFF
>TRBV11-3|.|.|TRBJ2-1
TGTGCCAGCCACCCCTCGGGGGGCAGCCTCGTGGAGCAGTTCTTC
CASHPSGGSLVEQFF
>TRBV10-3|.|.|TRBJ1-3
TGTGCCATCAGTCCGCGGGTCGGACCAGGAAACACCATATATTTT
CAISPRVGPGNTIYF
>TRBV5-1|.|.|TRBJ1-4
TGCGCCAGCAGCCCGGACTTACATAATGAAAAACTGTTTTTT
CASSPDLHNEKLFF
>TRBV6-1|.|.|TRBJ1-2
TGTGCCAGCAGTGAATGGGACTATGGCTACACCTTC
CASSEWDYGYTF
>TRBV5-1|.|TRBD1|TRBJ2-2
TGCGCCAGCAGGGAGGGACAGGAGTTCACCGGGGAGCTGTTTTTT
CASREGQEFTGELFF
>TRBV27|.|TRBD1|TRBJ1-5
TGTGCCAGCAGTCCGGGACAGGGGGTTAATCAGCCCCAGCATTTT
CASSPGQGVNQPQHF
>TRBV5-1|.|.|TRBJ1-4
TGCGCCAGCAGCCCGGACAGAGAAAATGAAAAACTGTTTTTT
CASSPDRENEKLFF
>TRBV27|once|.|TRBJ1-6
TGTGCCAGCAGTTTCTCCAGGGCGGATTCACCCCTCCACTTT
CASSFSRADSPLHF
>TRBV19|.|.|TRBJ1-2
TGTGCCAGTTGGTCCTCGGGGGGACCCGATAACTATGGCTACACCTTC
CASWSSGGPDNYGYTF
>TRBV12-5|.|.|TRBJ1-3
TGTGCTAGTGGTTTGGTAAGGGGCGCAGGCCTCCTCTCTGGAAACACCATATATTTT
CASGLVRGAGLLSGNTIYF
>TRBV18|.|.|TRBJ2-7
TGTGCCAGCTCACCTGGTAGCTACGAGCAGTACTTC
CASSPGSYEQYF
>TRBV27|.|TRBD1|TRBJ2-2
TGTGCCAGCAGTTGGCAGGGGGCGCAAGGTCCCGGGGAGCTGTTTTTT
CASSWQGAQGPGELFF
>TRBV28|few|.|TRBJ1-2
TGTGCCAGCAGTCCTCAACTTTGGTATGGCTACACCTTC
CASSPQLWYGYTF
>TRBV9|.|TRBD1|TRBJ2-6
TGTGCCAGCAGCGTAGCCCCTTCCGACAGGGGGCAACTTGGGGCCAACGTCCTGACTTTC
CASSVAPSDRGQLGANVLTF
>TRBV5-6|.|TRBD1|TRBJ1-3
TGTGCCAGCAGCCGCAGGGGGCCCGGAAACACCATATATTTT
CASSRRGPGNTIYF
>TRBV19|.|.|TRBJ1-1
TGTGCCAGTATGGAGGGGGGACGGTTGAACACTGAAGCTTTCTTT
CASMEGGRLNTEAFF
>TRBV6-5|.|.|TRBJ1-1
TGTGCCAGCAGTTACCGGGACGGTGAAGCTTTCTTT
CASSYRDGEAFF
>TRBV6-1|few|.|TRBJ1-2
TGTGCCAGCAGTGAATTTTTCCGGCACACCAGTAACTATGGCTACACCTTC
CASSEFFRHTSNYGYTF
>TRBV4-2|.|TRBD2|TRBJ2-1
TGTGCCAGCAGCCAAGATTTTCGGTCTGGAGCGGGGGGGAACAATGAGCAGTTCTTC
CASSQDFRSGAGGNNEQFF
>TRBV5-1|.|.|TRBJ2-1
TGCGCCAGCAGCTCTCACCCAGGCAATGAGCAGTTCTTC
CASSSHPGNEQFF
>TRBV20-1|once|.|TRBJ2-7
TGCAGTGCTAGTCAGGGCTTATACGAGCAGTACTTC
CSASQGLYEQYF
>TRBV19|.|TRBD1|TRBJ1-1
TGTGCCAGTAGTAAGGGACAGGGGCCGTTGGGCACTGAAGCTTTCTTT
CASSKGQGPLGTEAFF
>TRBV30|.|.|TRBJ1-4
TGTGCCTGGAGTCCTCTAGCCAAATCGTGGGAAAAACTGTTTTTT
CAWSPLAKSWEKLFF
>TRBV5-1|few|.|TRBJ1-2
TGCGCCAGCAGCTTGTCTACAGGGAATGGCTACACCTTC
CASSLSTGNGYTF
>TRBV19|few|.|TRBJ1-1
TGTGCCAGTATCAAAGACGGCTTTCGCTTGAACACTGAAGCTTTCTTT
CASIKDGFRLNTEAFF
>TRBV6-6|once|.|TRBJ1-6
TGTGCCAGCAATCGGGGGGATAATAATTCACCCCTCCACTTT
CASNRGDNNSPLHF
>TRBV12-1|.|.|TRBJ1-2
TGTGCCAGCAGCTATCGCTATGGCTACACCTTC
CASSYRYGYTF
>TRBV6-1|.|TRBD1|TRBJ1-5
TGTGCCAGCAGTGAAGGATCCAGGGGGAACCAGCCCCAGCATTTT
CASSEGSRGNQPQHF
>TRBV6-5|.|TRBD2|TRBJ2-1
TGTGCCAGCCGGGGCGCGGGGGGGCGTTCCAATGAGCAGTTCTTC
CASRGAGGRSNEQFF
>TRBV6-5|once|.|TRBJ2-1
TGTGCCAGGCCACCGGCAGGATCCTACAATGAGCAGTTCTTC
CARPPAGSYNEQFF
>TRBV7-9|.|.|TRBJ1-2
TGTGCCAGCAGCTTAGTCGTGGGGGGGAATGGCTACACCTTC
CASSLVVGGNGYTF
>TRBV2|.|.|TRBJ1-1
TGTGCCAGCAGTGAAACTCCGGCCCCACCCCGGAACACTGAAGCTTTCTTT
CASSETPAPPRNTEAFF
>TRBV28|.|TRBD1|TRBJ1-4
TGTGCCAGCACCGACAGGGGGAGAAATGAAAAACTGTTTTTT
CASTDRGRNEKLFF